These 5 T cell receptor beta chains were all obtained from the same sample, sequenced in a study of post-analysis software for immune sequencing data. Study outcomes and limitations: TRBV segments more frequent in patients than in controls numbered roughly five and included TRBV5-6, TRBV5-1 and TRBV20-1.

Their antigens are not known. Unique molecular identifiers were built into the TCR beta cDNA libraries. TCRdb redid the calling of the PCR reads with MiXCR, one entry per CDR3 protein. The table has roughly 200,000 distinct CDR3 sequences, around 29% seen once. The sequenced sample consisted of blood. The receptors were sampled from a girl aged 2-17 years with multiple sclerosis.

This clonotype has a count of ten or more. This chain uses TRBV20-1 with TRBJ1-5; maybe TRBD1 (5 bases). V dropped 1 base and J dropped 0 bases, with 16 bases sitting between them. There are 17 residues in the CDR3. Germline CDR1 reads DFQATT; CDR2 reads SNEGSKA (reference sequence). The CDR3 nucleotides are TGCAGTGCTAGAGGAGGCGGGGCAGACTATAGCAATCAGCCCCAGCATTTT. Translated: CSARGGGADYSNQPQHF.

In regard to this clonotype: A read error may explain this, as a much larger clone is one base away. The J gene is TRBJ2-1, the V gene TRBV20-1; TRBD2 matches at 12 bases. The J call may be in error: the DNA end matches TRBJ2-7 better. The CDR3 is 19 amino acids. Per germline, CDR1 DFQATT and CDR2 SNEGSKA (reference sequence). Here the CDR3 reads CSAQNWRASGRATYNEQYF. As DNA, the CDR3 is TGCAGTGCTCAGAATTGGAGGGCTAGCGGGAGGGCCACCTACAATGAGCAGTACTTC.

Notes on this clonotype: A read error is possible here, since a much larger clone lies one base away. This sequence joins TRBV21-1 and TRBJ2-4; the table's D call, TRBD1, was not checked against the DNA. The DNA matches TRBJ2-7 better at its end, which makes the J call doubtful. TRBV21-1 is given as a pseudogene. The length of the CDR3 is 16 residues. The CDR3 bases are TGTGCCCGACCATCGGGCGGGGGGCCCCCTATCTACGAGCAGTACTTC. Amino acid sequence: CARPSGGGPPIYEQYF.

This clonotype was detected ten times or more. The chain couples TRBV29-1 to TRBJ2-7; TRBD2 might be the D (5 bases). Trimming took 1 base from V and 9 from J, leaving 10 bases between them. This CDR3 region has 11 residues. The germline CDR1 and CDR2 sequences are SQVTM and ANQGSEA. In DNA, the CDR3 is TGCAGCGTTGAAGTCCCCGGGGTGCAGTACTTC. It is translated as CSVEVPGVQYF.

The gene calls are TRBV5-1 and TRBJ2-1; either TRBD1 or TRBD2 may fit D (5 bases each). Germline CDR1 SGHRS, CDR2 YFSETQ. The CDR3 spans 14 residues. Trimming cost V 4 bases and J 6 bases, with 14 bases left between them. CDR3 amino acids: CASSHTRDLNEQFF. CDR3 sequence (DNA): TGCGCCAGCAGCCACACACGGGACCTCAATGAGCAGTTCTTC.